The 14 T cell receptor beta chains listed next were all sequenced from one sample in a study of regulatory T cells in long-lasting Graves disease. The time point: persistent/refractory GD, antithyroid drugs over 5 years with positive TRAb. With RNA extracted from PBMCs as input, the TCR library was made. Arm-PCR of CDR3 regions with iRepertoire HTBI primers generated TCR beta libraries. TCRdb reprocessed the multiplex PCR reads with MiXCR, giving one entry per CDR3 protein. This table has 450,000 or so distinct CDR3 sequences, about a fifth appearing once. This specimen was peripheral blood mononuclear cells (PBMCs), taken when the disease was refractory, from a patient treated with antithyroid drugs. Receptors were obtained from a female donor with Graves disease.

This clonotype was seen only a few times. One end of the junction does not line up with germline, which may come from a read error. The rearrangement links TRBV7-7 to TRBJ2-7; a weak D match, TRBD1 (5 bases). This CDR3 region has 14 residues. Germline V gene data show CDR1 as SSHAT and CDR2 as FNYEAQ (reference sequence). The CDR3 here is CASSLDRQSYEQYF. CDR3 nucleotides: TGTGCTAGCAGCTTAGACAGACAGAGCTACGAGCAGTACTTC.

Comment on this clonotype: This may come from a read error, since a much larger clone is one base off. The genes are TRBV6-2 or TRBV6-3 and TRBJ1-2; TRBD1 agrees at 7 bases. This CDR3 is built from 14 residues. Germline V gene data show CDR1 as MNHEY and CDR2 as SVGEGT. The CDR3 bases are TGTACCAGCAAAATTAAAGGGGGCTTAGGAGGCTACACCTTC. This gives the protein CTSKIKGGLGGYTF.

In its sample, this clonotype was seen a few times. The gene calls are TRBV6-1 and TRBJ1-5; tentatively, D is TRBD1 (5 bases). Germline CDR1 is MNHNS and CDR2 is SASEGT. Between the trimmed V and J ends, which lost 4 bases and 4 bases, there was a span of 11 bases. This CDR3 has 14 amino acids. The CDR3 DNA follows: TGTGCCAGCAGTGTGGGACGGACTAATCAGCCCCAGCATTTT. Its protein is CASSVGRTNQPQHF.

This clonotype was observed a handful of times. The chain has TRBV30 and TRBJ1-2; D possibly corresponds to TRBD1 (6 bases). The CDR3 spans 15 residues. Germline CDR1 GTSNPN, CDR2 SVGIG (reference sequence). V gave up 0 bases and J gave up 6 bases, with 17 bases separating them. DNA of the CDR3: TGTGCCTGGAGTGTAGGTAACTCAGGGGTGAATGGCTACACCTTC. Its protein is CAWSVGNSGVNGYTF. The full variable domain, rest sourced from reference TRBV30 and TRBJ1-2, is SQTIHQWPATLVQPVGSPLSLECTVEGTSNPNLYWYRQAAGRGLQLLFYSVGIGQISSEVPQNLSASRPQDRQFILSSKKLLLSDSGFYLCAWSVGNSGVNGYTFGSGTRLTVV.

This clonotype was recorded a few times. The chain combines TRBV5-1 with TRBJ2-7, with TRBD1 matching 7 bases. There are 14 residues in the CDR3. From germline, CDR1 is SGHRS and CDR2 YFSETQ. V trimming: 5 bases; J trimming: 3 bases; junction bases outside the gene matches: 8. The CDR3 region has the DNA TGCGCCAGCAGTCGTGACAGGGAACTCTACGAGCAGTACTTC. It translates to CASSRDRELYEQYF.

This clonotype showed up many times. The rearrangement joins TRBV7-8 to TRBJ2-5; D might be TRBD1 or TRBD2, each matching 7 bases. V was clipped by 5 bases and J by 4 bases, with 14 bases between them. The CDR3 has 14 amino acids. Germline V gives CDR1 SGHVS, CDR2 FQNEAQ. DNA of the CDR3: TGTGCCAGCAGCCCGAGCGGGGACAGAGAGACCCAGTACTTC. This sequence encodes CASSPSGDRETQYF.

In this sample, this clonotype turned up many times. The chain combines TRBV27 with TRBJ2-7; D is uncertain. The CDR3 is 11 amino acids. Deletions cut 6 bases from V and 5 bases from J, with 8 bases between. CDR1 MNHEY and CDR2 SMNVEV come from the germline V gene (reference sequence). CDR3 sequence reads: CASSDLDEQYF. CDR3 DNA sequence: TGTGCCAGCAGCGATCTTGACGAGCAGTACTTC.

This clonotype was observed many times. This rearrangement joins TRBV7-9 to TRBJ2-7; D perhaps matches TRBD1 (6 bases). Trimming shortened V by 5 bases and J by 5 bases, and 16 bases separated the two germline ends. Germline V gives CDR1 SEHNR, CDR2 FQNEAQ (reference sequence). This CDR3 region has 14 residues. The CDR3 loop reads CASSLRTEGDEQYF. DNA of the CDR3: TGTGCCAGCAGCCTACGGACAGAGGGGGACGAGCAGTACTTC.

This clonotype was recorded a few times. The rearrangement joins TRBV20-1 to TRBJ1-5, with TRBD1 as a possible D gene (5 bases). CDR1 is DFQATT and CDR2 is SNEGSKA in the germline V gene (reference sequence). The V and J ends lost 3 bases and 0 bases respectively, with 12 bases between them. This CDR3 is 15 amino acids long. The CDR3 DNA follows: TGCAGTGCTAGTATGACAGCCGTTAGCAATCAGCCCCAGCATTTT. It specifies CSASMTAVSNQPQHF.

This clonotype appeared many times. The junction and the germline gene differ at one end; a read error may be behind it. Here the CDR3 DNA reads TGTGCCAGCAGGGAAGGGGACAGTCGGAATTCACCCCTCCACTTT. It specifies CASREGDSRNSPLHF. J is TRBJ1-6 and V is TRBV6-1; 7 nucleotides agree with TRBD1. Germline V gene sequence: CDR1 MNHNS, CDR2 SASEGT. This CDR3 has 15 amino acids.

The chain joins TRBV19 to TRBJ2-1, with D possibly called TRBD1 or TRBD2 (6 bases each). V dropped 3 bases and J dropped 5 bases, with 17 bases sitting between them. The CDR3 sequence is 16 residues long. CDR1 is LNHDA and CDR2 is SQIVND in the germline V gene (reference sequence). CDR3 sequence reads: CASSMIWGAQDNEQFF. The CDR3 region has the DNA TGTGCCAGTAGTATGATTTGGGGGGCCCAAGACAATGAGCAGTTCTTC.

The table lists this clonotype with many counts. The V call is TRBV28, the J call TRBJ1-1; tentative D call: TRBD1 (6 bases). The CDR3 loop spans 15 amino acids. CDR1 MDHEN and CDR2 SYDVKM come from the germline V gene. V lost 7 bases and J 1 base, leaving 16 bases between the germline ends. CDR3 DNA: TGTGCCAGCATGCGCGATCAGGGGCGGAACACTGAAGCTTTCTTT. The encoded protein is CASMRDQGRNTEAFF.

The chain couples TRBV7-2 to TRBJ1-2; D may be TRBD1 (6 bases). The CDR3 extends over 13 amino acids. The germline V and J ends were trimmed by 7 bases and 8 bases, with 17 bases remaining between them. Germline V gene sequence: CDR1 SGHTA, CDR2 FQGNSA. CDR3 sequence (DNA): TGTGCCAGCAACCTATTATTAAGGGGGGGCTACACCTTC. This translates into CASNLLLRGGYTF.

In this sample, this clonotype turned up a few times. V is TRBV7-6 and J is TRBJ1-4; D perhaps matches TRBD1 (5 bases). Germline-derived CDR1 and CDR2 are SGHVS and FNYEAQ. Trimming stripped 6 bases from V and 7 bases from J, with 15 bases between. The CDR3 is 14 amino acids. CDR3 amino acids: CASSSAGQGEKLFF. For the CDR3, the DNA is TGTGCCAGCAGTTCAGCAGGGCAGGGTGAAAAACTGTTTTTT. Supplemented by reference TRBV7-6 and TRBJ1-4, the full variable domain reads GAGVSQSPRYKVTKRGQDVALRCDPISGHVSLYWYRQALGQGPEFLTYFNYEAQQDKSGLPNDRFSAERPEGSISTLTIQRTEQRDSAMYRCASSSAGQGEKLFFGSGTQLSVL.